This TCR beta chain was sequenced for a study of blood T cell repertoires in COVID-19. The CDR3 runs to 17 residues. Germline V gene sequence: CDR1 KGHSH, CDR2 LQKENI. V gave up 2 bases and J gave up 3 bases, with 17 bases separating them. Assay used: immunoSEQ multiplex PCR; TCRdb lists only in-frame clones, some missing. The repertoire has about 200,000 clones, roughly 80% of them found once; the top ten carry about 10%. The genes are TRBV18 and TRBJ2-1; tentatively, D is TRBD1 (7 bases). The source of this sequence is a woman over 75 with acute or convalescent COVID-19. Sequencing was done on a sample of peripheral blood. CDR3 in DNA: TGTGCCAGCTCACCAGCGGAGGGACAGATTTACTACAATGAGCAGTTCTTC. Translated, it gives CASSPAEGQIYYNEQFF.